A single sample gave rise to the 21 T cell receptor beta chains below, sequenced in a study of shared clonotypes between healthy human individuals. Produced via immunoSEQ multiplex PCR; TCRdb's table is partial and in-frame only. The sample carries about 1.5 million clones, 95% to 99% recorded once. What was sequenced was naive CD4+ T cells sorted from blood. Subset denoted: CD45RA+ positively selected. These receptors were taken from a young man in good health.

The chain combines TRBV7-2 with TRBJ2-7; 9 bases are shared with TRBD1. Looked up from germline, CDR1 is SGHTA and CDR2 is FQGNSA. This CDR3 is 16 amino acids long. The V segment lost 0 bases and the J segment 2 bases; nucleotides outside the gene matches: 5. The CDR3, as DNA: TGTGCCAGCAGCTTAGCGGGGACAGGGAGGACCTACGAGCAGTACTTC. Amino acid sequence: CASSLAGTGRTYEQYF.

This rearrangement joins TRBV29-1 to TRBJ2-1; 8 positions match TRBD2. CDR3 length equals 12 residues. Looked up from germline, CDR1 is SQVTM and CDR2 is ANQGSEA. The CDR3 DNA follows: TGCTCCTGTACTAGCGGATACAATGAGCAGTTCTTC. Translation gives CSCTSGYNEQFF.

The chain carries TRBV16 and TRBJ2-7; perhaps TRBD2 as D (6 bases). From germline, CDR1 is KGHSY and CDR2 FQNENV. The CDR3 totals 13 residues. Deletions cut 5 bases from V and 2 bases from J, with 10 bases between. The CDR3 loop is CASSSGGAYEQYF. The CDR3 nucleotides read TGTGCCAGCAGCTCCGGCGGGGCCTACGAGCAGTACTTC.

The chain uses TRBV2 and TRBJ2-2; 7 bases agree with TRBD1. Trimming cost V 5 bases and J 6 bases; bases outside gene matches: 3. The CDR3 runs 13 residues. Germline V CDR1 and CDR2: SNHLY, FYNNEI. The CDR3 DNA reads TGTGCCAGCAGTACCACAGGGGCCGGGGAGCTGTTTTTT. It translates to CASSTTGAGELFF. Using reference TRBV2 and TRBJ2-2 for the parts outside the CDR3, the full variable domain is EPEVTQTPSHQVTQMGQEVILRCVPISNHLYFYWYRQILGQKVEFLVSFYNNEISEKSEIFDDQFSVERPDGSNFTLKIRSTKLEDSAMYFCASSTTGAGELFFGEGSRLTVL.

This clone was observed once. The rearrangement joins TRBV5-1 to TRBJ2-3, with a possible D match to TRBD2 (6 bases). V dropped 6 bases and J dropped 0 bases, with 17 bases sitting between them. The CDR3 has 16 residues. Per germline, CDR1 SGHRS and CDR2 YFSETQ. This chain's CDR3 is CASNKGLAASTDTQYF. The CDR3 DNA reads TGCGCCAGCAACAAGGGGTTAGCGGCTAGCACAGATACGCAGTATTTT. Full variable domain (rest looked up from reference TRBV5-1 and TRBJ2-3): KAGVTQTPRYLIKTRGQQVTLSCSPISGHRSVSWYQQTPGQGLQFLFEYFSETQRNKGNFPGRFSGRQFSNSRSEMNVSTLELGDSALYLCASNKGLAASTDTQYFGPGTRLTVL.

V usage is TRBV5-1 and J usage is TRBJ2-5; D possibly corresponds to TRBD1 (5 bases). Germline CDR1 reads SGHRS; CDR2 reads YFSETQ. This CDR3 is 15 amino acids long. V was trimmed by 1 base and J by 1 base, leaving 11 bases between them. CDR3: CASSLTDSTQETQYF. The CDR3 DNA reads as TGCGCCAGCAGCTTGACCGACAGCACCCAAGAGACCCAGTACTTC.

The chain is built from TRBV4-1 and TRBJ2-3, with D perhaps matching TRBD1 or TRBD2 (5 bases each). The germline gives CDR1 MGHRA, CDR2 YSYEKL. This CDR3 has 17 amino acids. V was clipped by 1 base and J by 0 bases, with 14 bases between them. The CDR3 DNA is TGCGCCAGCAGCCAAGTGGGGACCGGGGTTAGCACAGATACGCAGTATTTT. Amino acid sequence: CASSQVGTGVSTDTQYF.

V usage is TRBV2 and J usage is TRBJ2-3; 8 positions match TRBD2. The CDR3 runs to 16 residues. Unmatched junction bases numbered 16, after V lost 10 bases and J lost 4 bases. Germline CDR1 SNHLY, CDR2 FYNNEI. For the CDR3, the DNA is TGTGCCACCCGCGGAGGTCGAGCGGGAGCCGCAGATACGCAGTATTTT. Translated: CATRGGRAGAADTQYF.

J is TRBJ2-1 and V is TRBV2; the match to TRBD2 covers 7 bases. The CDR3 length is 15 residues. With V trimmed by 8 bases and J by 0 bases, 7 bases remained unmatched. The germline V gene encodes CDR1 SNHLY and CDR2 FYNNEI. Written as DNA, the CDR3 is TGTGCCAGCCGGGGAAGCGGGACCTCCTACAATGAGCAGTTCTTC. This sequence encodes CASRGSGTSYNEQFF.

The CDR3 loop reads CASSVDLDPTAMGYTF. CDR3 sequence (DNA): TGTGCCAGCAGCGTAGACCTGGACCCCACAGCTATGGGCTACACCTTC. The chain carries TRBV9 and TRBJ1-2; D not resolved. Deletions cut 0 bases from V and 8 bases from J, with 20 bases between. The CDR3 runs 16 residues. Germline V gene data show CDR1 as SGDLS and CDR2 as YYNGEE.

The chain is built from TRBV10-3 and TRBJ2-5, with 11 nucleotides matching TRBD2. CDR1 is ENHRY, CDR2 SYGVKD, per germline. V was clipped by 6 bases and J by 1 base; unmatched bases: 4. This CDR3 region has 15 residues. As DNA, the CDR3 is TGTGCCATCAGCGGGACTAGCGGTCCCCAAGAGACCCAGTACTTC. As protein: CAISGTSGPQETQYF.

The count of this clone is one. The chain combines TRBV18 with TRBJ1-5; TRBD1 aligns across 8 bases. Germline-derived CDR1 and CDR2 are KGHSH and LQKENI. V dropped 3 bases and J dropped 1; count of bases not matched to a gene: 5. The CDR3 contains 16 residues. The CDR3 reads CASSPTGAGSNQPQHF. CDR3 bases: TGTGCCAGCTCACCGACAGGGGCAGGAAGCAATCAGCCCCAGCATTTT.

The DNA of the CDR3 is TGTGCCAGTATCGGGACATCGGACTATGGCTACACCTTC. Its protein product is CASIGTSDYGYTF. The gene calls are TRBV19 and TRBJ1-2, with D tentatively TRBD1 (6 bases). This CDR3 contains 13 residues. V dropped 7 bases and J dropped 3 bases, with 12 bases sitting between them. CDR1 is LNHDA and CDR2 is SQIVND in the germline V gene (reference sequence).

The DNA for the CDR3 is TGTGCCAGTAGTAGGGTAGTAGGGACCTTCCAAGAGACCCAGTACTTC. Its translation: CASSRVVGTFQETQYF. The chain uses TRBV19 and TRBJ2-5; D might be TRBD1 or TRBD2, each matching 5 bases. From germline, CDR1 is LNHDA and CDR2 SQIVND (reference sequence). With 4 bases removed from V and 1 base from J, the gap between germline ends came to 16 bases. This CDR3 comprises 16 residues.

The chain links TRBV7-2 to TRBJ2-7; D is possibly TRBD1 or TRBD2 (6 bases each). Germline CDR1 SGHTA, CDR2 FQGNSA. The V end was cut by 5 bases, the J end by 3 bases, with 14 bases between. The CDR3 has 14 amino acids. The CDR3: CASSLRGGIYEQYF. The CDR3 region has the DNA TGTGCCAGCAGCCTCAGAGGGGGGATCTACGAGCAGTACTTC.

This clone was counted a single time. V gene TRBV5-4 combines with J gene TRBJ1-1, with D possibly being TRBD1 (5 bases). This CDR3 has 13 residues. Germline lookup yields CDR1 SGHNT and CDR2 YYREEE (reference sequence). Trimming took off 2 bases at V and 4 bases at J, with 9 bases between the two ends. CDR3 region: CASSFPGITEAFF. As DNA, the CDR3 is TGTGCCAGCAGCTTTCCAGGGATCACTGAAGCTTTCTTT.

This rearrangement joins TRBV15 to TRBJ2-7; TRBD2 aligns across 7 bases. Per the germline V gene, CDR1 is LNHNV and CDR2 is YYDKDF (reference sequence). The CDR3 has 17 residues. Trimming cost V 0 bases and J 6 bases; bases outside gene matches: 14. The DNA for the CDR3 is TGTGCCACCAGCAGAGATCTGGCTAGCGGTAAATCGGGCGAGCAGTACTTC. Translating gives CATSRDLASGKSGEQYF. The full variable domain, in which reference TRBV15 and TRBJ2-7 provide the parts outside the CDR3, is DAMVIQNPRYQVTQFGKPVTLSCSQTLNHNVMYWYQQKSSQAPKLLFHYYDKDFNNEADTPDNFQSRRPNTSFCFLDIRSPGLGDTAMYLCATSRDLASGKSGEQYFGPGTRLTVT.

The chain links TRBV7-9 to TRBJ2-2; no firm D call. With 5 bases removed from V and 8 bases from J, the gap between germline ends came to 12 bases. The length of the CDR3 is 13 residues. Germline lookup yields CDR1 SEHNR and CDR2 FQNEAQ (reference sequence). CDR3 in amino acids: CASSGIKDGELFF. The CDR3 DNA is TGTGCCAGCAGCGGAATCAAGGATGGGGAGCTGTTTTTT.

In its sample, this clone was seen once. J is TRBJ1-5 and V is TRBV5-1, with D possibly being TRBD1 (5 bases). Germline CDR1 SGHRS, CDR2 YFSETQ. The germline V and J ends were trimmed by 4 bases and 3 bases, with 11 bases remaining between them. The CDR3 length is 14 residues. CDR3 coding DNA: TGCGCCAGCAGCCCGGGGCAAACCAATCAGCCCCAGCATTTT. Protein sequence: CASSPGQTNQPQHF.

The chain is built from TRBV12-5 and TRBJ2-3; 11 nucleotides match TRBD1. Germline V gene lookup returns CDR1 LGHNT and CDR2 FRNRAP. V lost 6 bases, J lost 3 bases, and 5 bases stayed unmatched. The CDR3 has 15 amino acids. The CDR3, as DNA: TGTGCTAGTGGCCGGGGACAGGGGGAGACAGATACGCAGTATTTT. This gives the protein CASGRGQGETDTQYF.

The chain combines TRBV19 with TRBJ2-6, with 7 bases fitting TRBD1. The V gene end was trimmed by 7 bases and the J gene end by 1 base; junction bases not matched to a gene: 4. Germline V gene sequence: CDR1 LNHDA, CDR2 SQIVND (reference sequence). The CDR3 runs to 15 residues. Here the CDR3 reads CASTLTGSGANVLTF. CDR3 DNA sequence: TGTGCCAGTACCCTGACAGGGTCTGGGGCCAACGTCCTGACTTTC.